This is a list of T cell receptor beta chains from one sample in a study of OX40 agonist ivuxolimab in advanced cancers. Generated by immunoSEQ multiplex PCR, the TCRdb table keeps only in-frame clones and is missing some. The sample contains under 50,000 clones, more than 75% of which appear only once. Sequences were derived from CD4+ or CD8+ T cells sorted from blood, sampled in a trial of the OX40 agonist ivuxolimab. These receptor sequences come from an adult with an advanced solid tumor such as melanoma, head and neck, liver or kidney cancer. The CDR3 runs from the conserved cysteine through the conserved F or W. The D gene is left open where the match is weak. The size field is filled for only some rows; it gives once, few, many or a size class.

j_gene,v_gene,abundance,d_gene,CDR3nt,CDR3aa
TRBJ2-7,TRBV6-5,-,TRBD1,TGTGCCAGCAGGTCCGGGACAGGGAGCTCCTACGAGCAGTACTTC,CASRSGTGSSYEQYF
TRBJ2-3,TRBV7-3,-,TRBD2,TGTGCCAGCAGCTTAAGGGTAGCGGGAGTCGCAGATACGCAGTATTTT,CASSLRVAGVADTQYF
TRBJ2-3,TRBV6-5,-,-,TGTGCCAGCAGTTACCAAGGCACAGATACGCAGTATTTT,CASSYQGTDTQYF
TRBJ2-5,TRBV5-1,-,-,TGCGCCAGCAGCTTGGGGGGAGCGAGTTGGGAGACCCAGTACTTC,CASSLGGASWETQYF
TRBJ2-1,TRBV9,-,TRBD2,TGTGCCAGCAGCCAGGGACTAGCGGGCTTCAATGAGCAGTTCTTC,CASSQGLAGFNEQFF
TRBJ2-3,TRBV5-1,-,TRBD2,TGCGCCAGCAGCCGGGGGACTAGCGGGAGGGAGGATACGCAGTATTTT,CASSRGTSGREDTQYF
TRBJ2-2,TRBV9,medium-sized,TRBD2,TGTGCCAGCAGCGGAGCTAGCGGGAGGACCGGGGAGCTGTTTTTT,CASSGASGRTGELFF
TRBJ1-4,TRBV6-1,-,-,TGTGCCAGCAGTGAGGTCGGTGGAACTAATGAAAAACTGTTTTTT,CASSEVGGTNEKLFF
TRBJ1-6,TRBV18,-,-,TGTGCCAGCTCACTGGTCTTCTCCTATAATTCACCCCTCCACTTT,CASSLVFSYNSPLHF
TRBJ1-3,TRBV28,few,-,TGTGCCAGCAGTTTTTTGCCCCCGCGGGACACCATATATTTT,CASSFLPPRDTIYF
TRBJ2-5,TRBV5-1,once,-,TGCGCCAGCAGCGCGAGGGAAAAGAACCAAGAGACCCAGTACTTC,CASSAREKNQETQYF
TRBJ1-3,TRBV10-3,-,TRBD1,TGTGCCATCAGTGAACAGGGGGCTGGAAACACCATATATTTT,CAISEQGAGNTIYF
TRBJ2-5,TRBV9,-,TRBD2,TGTGCCAGCAGCGTCCAAGCGGGAGAAGAGACCCAGTACTTC,CASSVQAGEETQYF
TRBJ2-7,TRBV13,-,-,TGTGCCAGCAGCTCCGACCCGGGGTCCAGCTCCTACGAGCAGTACTTC,CASSSDPGSSSYEQYF
TRBJ1-3,TRBV7-6,-,-,TGTGCCAGCAGCTTAGGGCAGGGTAGTTCTGGAAACACCATATATTTT,CASSLGQGSSGNTIYF
TRBJ1-4,TRBV5-1,-,-,TGCGCCAGCAGCCCCACCGGCCTCCAAGGGGAAAAACTGTTTTTT,CASSPTGLQGEKLFF
TRBJ1-1,TRBV5-1,-,-,TGCGCCAGCAGCTCACAGGGCGCCGACTTGAACACTGAAGCTTTCTTT,CASSSQGADLNTEAFF
TRBJ2-2,TRBV4-2,-,TRBD2,TGTGCCAGCAGCCGAGGACTAGCGGAAAACACCGGGGAGCTGTTTTTT,CASSRGLAENTGELFF
TRBJ2-7,TRBV6-5,-,-,TGTGCCAGCAGTTTCCGAGGTTCCTACGAGCAGTACTTC,CASSFRGSYEQYF
TRBJ2-7,TRBV10-3,-,TRBD2,TGTGCCATCAGACGACTAGCGGGAGACGACGAGCAGTACTTC,CAIRRLAGDDEQYF
TRBJ2-7,TRBV27,-,TRBD1,TGTGCCAGCAGGGGACAGGGGGCCTACGAGCAGTACTTC,CASRGQGAYEQYF
TRBJ2-2,TRBV18,once,-,TGTGCCAGCTCACCCGGGCTAGGGAACAGAGGCACCGGGGAGCTGTTTTTT,CASSPGLGNRGTGELFF
TRBJ1-4,TRBV6-1,-,-,TGTGCCAGCAGTCAGGACAGTCGAAATGAAAAACTGTTTTTT,CASSQDSRNEKLFF
TRBJ2-1,TRBV15,-,TRBD2,TGTGCCACCAGCAGAGGCGGGGGAGGTAGGAACAATGAGCAGTTCTTC,CATSRGGGGRNNEQFF
TRBJ2-7,TRBV5-6,-,-,TGTGCCAGCAGCGGGGGGACAGTTTCCTACGAGCAGTACTTC,CASSGGTVSYEQYF
TRBJ1-2,TRBV5-1,few,-,TGCGCCAGCAGCTTGGAATTAGGGGGAAGTGGTGGCTACACCTTC,CASSLELGGSGGYTF
TRBJ1-2,TRBV7-9,-,-,TGTGCCAGCAGCTTAGGAGGGGGTGATGGCTACACCTTC,CASSLGGGDGYTF
TRBJ1-3,TRBV6-1,-,-,TGTGCCAGCAGGCGACAGCAAACTGGAAACACCATATATTTT,CASRRQQTGNTIYF